This is a list of T cell receptor beta chains from one sample in a study of cytomegalovirus exposure and HLA in healthy donors. Assay used: immunoSEQ multiplex PCR; TCRdb lists only in-frame clones, some missing. The repertoire consists of roughly 200,000 clones, with approximately 81% occurring once and the leading ten covering approximately 2.8%. The sequenced sample was PBMCs. Receptors were obtained from a man aged 25-40 years in good health and CMV-seronegative. Both conserved end residues are part of each CDR3. The D gene is left open where the match is weak. Only some rows state a clone size, as once, few, many or a class for expanded clones.

CDR3aa: CASGLRTGYYGYTF
CDR3nt: TGTGCCAGCGGTTTACGTACAGGGTATTATGGCTACACCTTC
j_gene: TRBJ1-2
d_gene: NA
v_gene: TRBV28
len: 14
abundance: NA

CDR3aa: CAASLLGDNSNQPQHF
CDR3nt: TGTGCCGCCTCTCTTCTCGGGGACAATAGCAATCAGCCCCAGCATTTT
j_gene: TRBJ1-5
d_gene: NA
v_gene: TRBV6-6
len: 16
abundance: NA

CDR3aa: CASSSSGTGGREPLHF
CDR3nt: TGTGCCAGCAGTTCCTCCGGGACAGGGGGCCGCGAACCCCTCCACTTT
j_gene: TRBJ1-6
d_gene: TRBD1
v_gene: TRBV6-5
len: 16
abundance: NA

CDR3aa: CASSWDINPLTSYEQYF
CDR3nt: TGCGCCAGCAGCTGGGACATTAACCCCCTTACCTCCTACGAGCAGTACTTC
j_gene: TRBJ2-7
d_gene: NA
v_gene: TRBV5-1
len: 17
abundance: NA

CDR3aa: CASSLEGLARYNEQFF
CDR3nt: TGTGCCAGCAGCTTAGAAGGACTAGCGAGGTACAATGAGCAGTTCTTC
j_gene: TRBJ2-1
d_gene: TRBD2
v_gene: TRBV7-9
len: 16
abundance: NA

CDR3aa: CSVRGRSADTQYF
CDR3nt: TGCAGCGTGAGGGGGCGATCGGCAGATACGCAGTATTTT
j_gene: TRBJ2-3
d_gene: TRBD1
v_gene: TRBV29-1
len: 13
abundance: NA

CDR3aa: CSSSGANSDTQYF
CDR3nt: TGCAGCTCTTCCGGAGCGAACTCCGATACGCAGTATTTT
j_gene: TRBJ2-3
d_gene: NA
v_gene: TRBV29-1
len: 13
abundance: NA

CDR3aa: CASSITGGSEAFF
CDR3nt: TGTGCCAGCAGTATAACAGGCGGATCTGAAGCTTTCTTT
j_gene: TRBJ1-1
d_gene: NA
v_gene: TRBV6-6
len: 13
abundance: NA

CDR3aa: CASSSPNEGGYGYTF
CDR3nt: TGTGCCAGCAGTTCCCCCAATGAGGGTGGCTATGGCTACACCTTC
j_gene: TRBJ1-2
d_gene: NA
v_gene: TRBV27
len: 15
abundance: NA

CDR3aa: CASSRDRVAFF
CDR3nt: TGCGCCAGCAGCCGAGACAGGGTAGCTTTCTTT
j_gene: TRBJ1-1
d_gene: TRBD1
v_gene: TRBV4-1
len: 11
abundance: few

CDR3aa: CASSPETVKGETQYF
CDR3nt: TGTGCCAGCAGCCCAGAGACAGTTAAAGGAGAGACCCAGTACTTC
j_gene: TRBJ2-5
d_gene: NA
v_gene: TRBV7-9
len: 15
abundance: NA

CDR3aa: CASRSRQPSTEAFF
CDR3nt: TGCGCCAGCAGATCCCGACAGCCTAGCACTGAAGCTTTCTTT
j_gene: TRBJ1-1
d_gene: NA
v_gene: TRBV5-1
len: 14
abundance: NA

CDR3aa: CASRVQGYEQYF
CDR3nt: TGTGCCAGCAGAGTTCAGGGCTACGAGCAGTACTTC
j_gene: TRBJ2-7
d_gene: NA
v_gene: TRBV6-1
len: 12
abundance: NA

CDR3aa: CASSEETGGYTGELFF
CDR3nt: TGTGCCAGCAGTGAAGAGACAGGGGGCTACACCGGGGAGCTGTTTTTT
j_gene: TRBJ2-2
d_gene: TRBD1
v_gene: TRBV6-1
len: 16
abundance: NA

CDR3aa: CASSLQGGTEAFF
CDR3nt: TGTGCCAGCAGCTTGCAGGGTGGCACTGAAGCTTTCTTT
j_gene: TRBJ1-1
d_gene: NA
v_gene: TRBV11-3
len: 13
abundance: once

CDR3aa: CASRPQGGEQFF
CDR3nt: TGTGCCAGCAGACCCCAGGGGGGTGAGCAGTTCTTC
j_gene: TRBJ2-1
d_gene: NA
v_gene: TRBV27
len: 12
abundance: NA

CDR3aa: CASSLRENQPQHF
CDR3nt: TGTGCCAGCAGCCTAAGGGAGAATCAGCCCCAGCATTTT
j_gene: TRBJ1-5
d_gene: NA
v_gene: TRBV7-2
len: 13
abundance: NA

CDR3aa: CASSLSTGPYEQYF
CDR3nt: TGTGCCAGCAGTCTCTCTACAGGCCCCTACGAGCAGTACTTC
j_gene: TRBJ2-7
d_gene: NA
v_gene: TRBV27
len: 14
abundance: NA

CDR3aa: CASSRSGWETQYF
CDR3nt: TGTGCCAGCAGCCGGTCGGGGTGGGAGACCCAGTACTTC
j_gene: TRBJ2-5
d_gene: NA
v_gene: TRBV7-2
len: 13
abundance: once

CDR3aa: CASSYTPATNEKLFF
CDR3nt: TGTGCCAGCAGTTACACACCTGCAACTAATGAAAAACTGTTTTTT
j_gene: TRBJ1-4
d_gene: NA
v_gene: TRBV6-5
len: 15
abundance: once

CDR3aa: CSVESVSRGYTEAFF
CDR3nt: TGCAGCGTTGAATCTGTTAGTAGGGGTTACACTGAAGCTTTCTTT
j_gene: TRBJ1-1
d_gene: NA
v_gene: TRBV29-1
len: 15
abundance: few

CDR3aa: CASSLDLRNRQGGDIQYF
CDR3nt: TGTGCCAGCAGCTTAGATTTGCGGAACCGACAGGGCGGGGACATTCAGTACTTC
j_gene: TRBJ2-4
d_gene: NA
v_gene: TRBV11-3
len: 18
abundance: NA

CDR3aa: CASSPEGQRVSYEQYF
CDR3nt: TGTGCCAGCAGCCCAGAGGGACAGCGCGTCTCCTACGAGCAGTACTTC
j_gene: TRBJ2-7
d_gene: TRBD1
v_gene: TRBV5-6
len: 16
abundance: NA

CDR3aa: CASSVKGGGIKAFF
CDR3nt: TGTGCCAGCAGTGTTAAGGGGGGGGGTATTAAAGCTTTCTTT
j_gene: TRBJ1-1
d_gene: NA
v_gene: TRBV6-1
len: 14
abundance: once

CDR3aa: CASSADRGHGYTF
CDR3nt: TGTGCCAGCAGTGCGGACAGGGGACATGGCTACACCTTC
j_gene: TRBJ1-2
d_gene: TRBD1
v_gene: TRBV6-5
len: 13
abundance: NA

CDR3aa: CASSVQGTGAYEQYF
CDR3nt: TGTGCCAGCAGTGTTCAAGGGACAGGGGCCTACGAGCAGTACTTC
j_gene: TRBJ2-7
d_gene: TRBD1
v_gene: TRBV6-1
len: 15
abundance: few

CDR3aa: CASSFGNRQETQYF
CDR3nt: TGTGCTAGCAGCTTTGGCAACAGACAAGAGACCCAGTACTTC
j_gene: TRBJ2-5
d_gene: NA
v_gene: TRBV7-7
len: 14
abundance: NA

CDR3aa: CASSFRGYTEAFF
CDR3nt: TGTGCCAGCAGTTTCAGGGGCTATACTGAAGCTTTCTTT
j_gene: TRBJ1-1
d_gene: NA
v_gene: TRBV27
len: 13
abundance: NA

CDR3aa: CASSVTLPGLSSYNEQFF
CDR3nt: TGTGCCAGCAGTGTGACTCTTCCGGGACTGAGCTCCTACAATGAGCAGTTCTTC
j_gene: TRBJ2-1
d_gene: NA
v_gene: TRBV2
len: 18
abundance: NA

CDR3aa: CASSLQGAQETQYF
CDR3nt: TGCGCCAGCAGCTTGCAAGGGGCCCAAGAGACCCAGTACTTC
j_gene: TRBJ2-5
d_gene: NA
v_gene: TRBV5-1
len: 14
abundance: NA

CDR3aa: CASTPKGGTANTEAFF
CDR3nt: TGTGCCAGCACCCCGAAAGGCGGGACGGCGAACACTGAAGCTTTCTTT
j_gene: TRBJ1-1
d_gene: NA
v_gene: TRBV25-1
len: 16
abundance: NA

CDR3aa: CASSYPTDTNEKLFF
CDR3nt: TGTGCCAGCAGTTATCCGACAGATACAAATGAAAAACTGTTTTTT
j_gene: TRBJ1-4
d_gene: NA
v_gene: TRBV6-6
len: 15
abundance: NA

CDR3aa: CASSLGQEAFF
CDR3nt: TGTGCCAGCAGTTTGGGACAAGAAGCTTTCTTT
j_gene: TRBJ1-1
d_gene: NA
v_gene: TRBV6-1
len: 11
abundance: NA

CDR3aa: CASSWTGRYEQYF
CDR3nt: TGTGCCAGCAGTTGGACAGGGCGCTACGAGCAGTACTTC
j_gene: TRBJ2-7
d_gene: TRBD1
v_gene: TRBV28
len: 13
abundance: NA

CDR3aa: CASSERGGANNEQFF
CDR3nt: TGTGCCAGCAGCGAACGTGGAGGGGCCAACAATGAGCAGTTCTTC
j_gene: TRBJ2-1
d_gene: NA
v_gene: TRBV7-6
len: 15
abundance: NA

CDR3aa: CASSQESLATNEKLFF
CDR3nt: TGCGCCAGCAGTCAAGAGTCCCTAGCAACTAATGAAAAACTGTTTTTT
j_gene: TRBJ1-4
d_gene: NA
v_gene: TRBV23-1
len: 16
abundance: NA

CDR3aa: CASSEFGTSGFSTDTQYF
CDR3nt: TGTGCCAGCAGTGAATTTGGGACTAGCGGGTTTAGCACAGATACGCAGTATTTT
j_gene: TRBJ2-3
d_gene: TRBD2
v_gene: TRBV2
len: 18
abundance: NA

CDR3aa: CASSQQGSALGTQYF
CDR3nt: TGTGCCAGCAGCCAACAGGGGTCGGCTTTGGGAACCCAGTACTTC
j_gene: TRBJ2-5
d_gene: TRBD1
v_gene: TRBV27
len: 15
abundance: NA

CDR3aa: CASSQAQQYNEQFF
CDR3nt: TGCGCCAGCAGCCAAGCTCAACAATACAATGAGCAGTTCTTC
j_gene: TRBJ2-1
d_gene: NA
v_gene: TRBV4-3
len: 14
abundance: NA

CDR3aa: CASIGGGEETQYF
CDR3nt: TGTGCCAGCATCGGCGGGGGGGAAGAGACCCAGTACTTC
j_gene: TRBJ2-5
d_gene: TRBD2
v_gene: TRBV27
len: 13
abundance: NA

CDR3aa: CASSIAGAITDTQYF
CDR3nt: TGTGCCAGTAGTATTGCGGGGGCGATCACAGATACGCAGTATTTT
j_gene: TRBJ2-3
d_gene: NA
v_gene: TRBV19
len: 15
abundance: NA

CDR3aa: CASSVVGGSSGELFF
CDR3nt: TGTGCCAGCAGCGTAGTCGGGGGTTCGAGCGGGGAGCTGTTTTTT
j_gene: TRBJ2-2
d_gene: NA
v_gene: TRBV9
len: 15
abundance: NA

CDR3aa: CASSQQGNGGDTEAFF
CDR3nt: TGCGCCAGCAGCCAACAGGGAAACGGTGGAGACACTGAAGCTTTCTTT
j_gene: TRBJ1-1
d_gene: NA
v_gene: TRBV5-1
len: 16
abundance: NA

CDR3aa: CASSVDGGGAYNEQFF
CDR3nt: TGTGCCAGCAGCGTAGATGGCGGGGGGGCCTACAATGAGCAGTTCTTC
j_gene: TRBJ2-1
d_gene: TRBD2
v_gene: TRBV9
len: 16
abundance: NA

CDR3aa: CASSSSDGVTGPRSGYTF
CDR3nt: TGTGCCAGCAGCTCATCCGACGGGGTTACAGGGCCACGATCTGGCTACACCTTC
j_gene: TRBJ1-2
d_gene: NA
v_gene: TRBV7-9
len: 18
abundance: once

CDR3aa: CASSLVAGGTGEQFF
CDR3nt: TGTGCCAGCAGCTTAGTAGCGGGGGGCACCGGTGAGCAGTTCTTC
j_gene: TRBJ2-1
d_gene: TRBD2
v_gene: TRBV7-3
len: 15
abundance: NA

CDR3aa: CSVEGKGTSGGSSSYNEQFF
CDR3nt: TGCAGCGTTGAAGGGAAAGGGACTAGCGGGGGGTCCAGCTCCTACAATGAGCAGTTCTTC
j_gene: TRBJ2-1
d_gene: TRBD2
v_gene: TRBV29-1
len: 20
abundance: NA

CDR3aa: CASSELKTGPNQPQHF
CDR3nt: TGCGCCAGCAGTGAGCTGAAAACAGGGCCCAATCAGCCCCAGCATTTT
j_gene: TRBJ1-5
d_gene: NA
v_gene: TRBV10-2
len: 16
abundance: NA

CDR3aa: CASSYSTGYTGELFF
CDR3nt: TGTGCCAGCAGTTACTCGACGGGGTACACCGGGGAGCTGTTTTTT
j_gene: TRBJ2-2
d_gene: NA
v_gene: TRBV6-5
len: 15
abundance: NA

CDR3aa: CSASRDTQYF
CDR3nt: TGCAGTGCTAGTCGGGATACGCAGTATTTT
j_gene: TRBJ2-3
d_gene: NA
v_gene: TRBV20-1
len: 10
abundance: NA

CDR3aa: CASSTSPGLEETQYF
CDR3nt: TGCGCCAGCAGCACTAGCCCGGGACTAGAAGAGACCCAGTACTTC
j_gene: TRBJ2-5
d_gene: TRBD2
v_gene: TRBV5-1
len: 15
abundance: NA

CDR3aa: CASSQGQGYGANVLTF
CDR3nt: TGTGCCAGCAGCCAAGGGCAGGGTTATGGGGCCAACGTCCTGACTTTC
j_gene: TRBJ2-6
d_gene: NA
v_gene: TRBV4-2
len: 16
abundance: NA

CDR3aa: CASSKTGGVYEQYF
CDR3nt: TGTGCCAGCAGTAAAACGGGGGGAGTGTACGAGCAGTACTTC
j_gene: TRBJ2-7
d_gene: TRBD2
v_gene: TRBV27
len: 14
abundance: NA